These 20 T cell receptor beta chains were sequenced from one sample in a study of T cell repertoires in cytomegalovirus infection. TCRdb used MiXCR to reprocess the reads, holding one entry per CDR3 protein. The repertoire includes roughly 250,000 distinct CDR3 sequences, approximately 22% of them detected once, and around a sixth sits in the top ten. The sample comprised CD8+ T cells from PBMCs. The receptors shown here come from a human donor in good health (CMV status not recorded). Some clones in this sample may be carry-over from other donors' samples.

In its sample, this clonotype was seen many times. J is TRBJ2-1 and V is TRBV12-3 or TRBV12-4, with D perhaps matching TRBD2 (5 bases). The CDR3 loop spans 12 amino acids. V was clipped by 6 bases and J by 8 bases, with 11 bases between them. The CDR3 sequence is CASSFGADEQFF. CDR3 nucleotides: TGTGCCAGCAGCTTTGGAGCGGATGAGCAGTTCTTC.

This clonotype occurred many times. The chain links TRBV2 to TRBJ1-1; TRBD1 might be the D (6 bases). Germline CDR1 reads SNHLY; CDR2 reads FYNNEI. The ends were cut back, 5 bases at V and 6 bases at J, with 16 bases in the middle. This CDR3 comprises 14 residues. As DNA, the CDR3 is TGTGCCAGCAGTTTAGACAGGCTCAGTCCTGAAGCTTTCTTT. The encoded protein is CASSLDRLSPEAFF.

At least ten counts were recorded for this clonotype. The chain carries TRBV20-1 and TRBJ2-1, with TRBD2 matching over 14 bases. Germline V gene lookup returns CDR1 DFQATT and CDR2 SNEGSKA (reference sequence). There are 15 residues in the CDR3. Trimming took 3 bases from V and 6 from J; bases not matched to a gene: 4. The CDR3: CSARGLAGDSNEQFF. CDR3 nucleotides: TGCAGTGCTAGGGGACTAGCGGGGGATTCCAATGAGCAGTTCTTC.

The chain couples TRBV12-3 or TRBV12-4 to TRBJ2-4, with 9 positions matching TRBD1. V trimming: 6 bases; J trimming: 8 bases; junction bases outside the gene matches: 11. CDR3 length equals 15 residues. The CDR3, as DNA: TGTGCCAGCAGCTCACCGGCCGGGACAGGGTACATTCAGTACTTC. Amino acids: CASSSPAGTGYIQYF.

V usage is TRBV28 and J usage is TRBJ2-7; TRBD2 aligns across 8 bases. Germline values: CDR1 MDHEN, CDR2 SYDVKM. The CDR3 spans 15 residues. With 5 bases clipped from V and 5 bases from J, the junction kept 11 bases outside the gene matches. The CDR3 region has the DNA TGTGCCAGCAGTCCAACCGGGGGGGCTTCGAACGAGCAGTACTTC. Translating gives CASSPTGGASNEQYF.

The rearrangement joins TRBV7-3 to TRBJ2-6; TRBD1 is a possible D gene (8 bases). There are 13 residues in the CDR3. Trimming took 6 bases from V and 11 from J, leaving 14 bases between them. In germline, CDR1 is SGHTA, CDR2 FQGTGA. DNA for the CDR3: TGTGCCAGCAGTTGGGAGGGACAGGACGTCCTGACTTTC. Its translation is CASSWEGQDVLTF.

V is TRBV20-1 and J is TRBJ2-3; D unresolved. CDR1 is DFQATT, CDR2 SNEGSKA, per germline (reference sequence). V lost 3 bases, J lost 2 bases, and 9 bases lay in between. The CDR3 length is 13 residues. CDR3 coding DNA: TGCAGTGCTAGGCCTACTTACACAGATACGCAGTATTTT. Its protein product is CSARPTYTDTQYF.

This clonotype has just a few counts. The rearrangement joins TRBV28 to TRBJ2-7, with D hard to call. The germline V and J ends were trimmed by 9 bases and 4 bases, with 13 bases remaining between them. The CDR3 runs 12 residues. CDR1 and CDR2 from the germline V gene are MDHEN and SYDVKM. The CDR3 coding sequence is TGTGCCAGTTATGCGGTGAGTTACGAGCAGTACTTC. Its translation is CASYAVSYEQYF.

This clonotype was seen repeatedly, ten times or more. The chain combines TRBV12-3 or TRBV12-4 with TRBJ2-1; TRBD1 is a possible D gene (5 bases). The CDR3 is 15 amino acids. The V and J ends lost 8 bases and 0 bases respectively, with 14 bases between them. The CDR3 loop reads CASVRGSSSYNEQFF. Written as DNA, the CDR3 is TGTGCCAGCGTTAGGGGCTCCAGCTCCTACAATGAGCAGTTCTTC.

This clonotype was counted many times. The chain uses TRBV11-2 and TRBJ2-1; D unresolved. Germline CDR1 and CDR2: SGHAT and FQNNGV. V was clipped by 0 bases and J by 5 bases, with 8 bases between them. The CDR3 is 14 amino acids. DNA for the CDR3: TGTGCCAGCAGCTTAGATTGGAGTAACAATGAGCAGTTCTTC. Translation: CASSLDWSNNEQFF. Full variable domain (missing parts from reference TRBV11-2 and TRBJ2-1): EAGVAQSPRYKIIEKRQSVAFWCNPISGHATLYWYQQILGQGPKLLIQFQNNGVVDDSQLPKDRFSAERLKGVDSTLKIQPAKLEDSAVYLCASSLDWSNNEQFFGPGTRLTVL.

The CDR3 here is CASSPEWARYEQYF. The CDR3 DNA reads as TGTGCCAGCAGCCCCGAGTGGGCCAGGTACGAGCAGTACTTC. The chain has TRBV7-9 and TRBJ2-7; D is undetermined. Germline CDR1 and CDR2: SEHNR and FQNEAQ (reference sequence). This CDR3 is 14 amino acids long. V was pared by 5 bases and J by 4 bases, with 15 bases between.

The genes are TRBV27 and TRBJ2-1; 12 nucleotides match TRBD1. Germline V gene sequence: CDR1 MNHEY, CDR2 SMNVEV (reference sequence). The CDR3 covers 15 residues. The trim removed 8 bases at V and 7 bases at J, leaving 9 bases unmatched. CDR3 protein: CASGPGQGAGNEQFF. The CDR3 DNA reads TGTGCCAGCGGCCCGGGACAGGGGGCGGGGAATGAGCAGTTCTTC.

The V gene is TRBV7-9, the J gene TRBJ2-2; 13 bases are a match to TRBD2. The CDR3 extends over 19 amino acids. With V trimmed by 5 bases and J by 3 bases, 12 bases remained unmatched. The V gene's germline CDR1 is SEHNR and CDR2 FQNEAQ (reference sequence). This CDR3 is CASSLRTGTSGDHTGELFF. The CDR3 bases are TGTGCCAGCAGCCTACGTACCGGGACTAGCGGGGATCACACCGGGGAGCTGTTTTTT. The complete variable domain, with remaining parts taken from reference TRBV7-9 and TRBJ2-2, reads DTGVSQNPRHKITKRGQNVTFRCDPISEHNRLYWYRQTLGQGPEFLTYFQNEAQLEKSRLLSDRFSAERPKGSFSTLEIQRTEQGDSAMYLCASSLRTGTSGDHTGELFFGEGSRLTVL.

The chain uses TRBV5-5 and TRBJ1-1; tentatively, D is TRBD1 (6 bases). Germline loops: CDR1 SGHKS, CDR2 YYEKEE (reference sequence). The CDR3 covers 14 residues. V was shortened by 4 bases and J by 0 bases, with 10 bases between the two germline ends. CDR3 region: CASSLDRLNTEAFF. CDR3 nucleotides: TGTGCCAGCAGCCTCGACAGGTTGAACACTGAAGCTTTCTTT. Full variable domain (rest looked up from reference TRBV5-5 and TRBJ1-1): DAGVTQSPTHLIKTRGQQVTLRCSPISGHKSVSWYQQVLGQGPQFIFQYYEKEERGRGNFPDRFSARQFPNYSSELNVNALLLGDSALYLCASSLDRLNTEAFFGQGTRLTVV.

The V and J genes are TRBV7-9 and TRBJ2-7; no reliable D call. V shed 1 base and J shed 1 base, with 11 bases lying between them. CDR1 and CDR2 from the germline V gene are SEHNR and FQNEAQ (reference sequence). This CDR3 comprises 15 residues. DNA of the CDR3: TGTGCCAGCAGCTTAGTGGGCCAGGTTTCCTACGAGCAGTACTTC. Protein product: CASSLVGQVSYEQYF.

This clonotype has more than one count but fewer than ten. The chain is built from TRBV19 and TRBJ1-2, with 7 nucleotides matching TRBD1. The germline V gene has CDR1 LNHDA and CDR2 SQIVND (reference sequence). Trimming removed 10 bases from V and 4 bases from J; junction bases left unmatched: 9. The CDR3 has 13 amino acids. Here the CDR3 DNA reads TGTGCCACCCGGGACAGCTTTAGCTATGGCTACACCTTC. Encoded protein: CATRDSFSYGYTF.

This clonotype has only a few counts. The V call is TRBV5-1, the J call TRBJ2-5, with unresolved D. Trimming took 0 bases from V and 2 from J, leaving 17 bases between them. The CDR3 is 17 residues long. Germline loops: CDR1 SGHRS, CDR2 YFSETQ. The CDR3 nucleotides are TGCGCCAGCAGCTTGGAACCCCTCCCGGGCAGGCAAGAGACCCAGTACTTC. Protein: CASSLEPLPGRQETQYF.

The CDR3, as DNA: TGTGCCAGCAGTGACCTGACCCAGGGGGCGTTTACTGAAGCTTTCTTT. As protein: CASSDLTQGAFTEAFF. V is TRBV6-1 and J is TRBJ1-1; 8 bases line up with TRBD1. Losses at the gene ends were 3 bases for V and 5 bases for J; bases not matched to a gene: 11. This CDR3 is 16 amino acids long. Germline values: CDR1 MNHNS, CDR2 SASEGT.

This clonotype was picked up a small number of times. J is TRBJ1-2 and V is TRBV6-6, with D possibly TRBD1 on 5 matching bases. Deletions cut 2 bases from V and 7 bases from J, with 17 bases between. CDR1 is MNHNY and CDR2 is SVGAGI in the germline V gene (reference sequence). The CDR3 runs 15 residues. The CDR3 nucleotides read TGTGCCAGCAGTTACGTTGGGGCCAGCCGGGGTGGCTACACCTTC. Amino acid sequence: CASSYVGASRGGYTF.

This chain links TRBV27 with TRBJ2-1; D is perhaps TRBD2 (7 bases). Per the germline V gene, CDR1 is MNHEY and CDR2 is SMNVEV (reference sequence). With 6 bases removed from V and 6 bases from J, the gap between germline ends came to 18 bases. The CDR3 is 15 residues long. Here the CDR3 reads CASSLGGGGGNEQFF. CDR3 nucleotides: TGTGCCAGCAGCCTAGGAGGGGGAGGGGGCAATGAGCAGTTCTTC.